This T cell receptor (beta chain) was identified during a study of blood T cell repertoires in COVID-19. Study overall: Samples taken during acute and convalescent COVID-19 were collected in the United States, Italy and Spain. Nucleic acid was either cDNA or gDNA, and it came from T cells, B-cell-depleted T cells, or PBMCs.

The assay was immunoSEQ multiplex PCR, and TCRdb's table has in-frame clones only and misses some. The sample lists 400,000 to 500,000 clones; 86% were seen once. This CDR3 comprises 15 residues. The germline V gene encodes CDR1 SGHVS and CDR2 FQNEAQ. With respect to this clone: One end of the junction fails to match germline, which may point to a read error.

Sequencing was performed on peripheral blood. This receptor was obtained from a woman under 40 with active or convalescent COVID-19. J is TRBJ2-7 and V is TRBV7-8; TRBD2 matches at 9 bases. The CDR3 nucleotides are TGTGCCAGCAGCTTAAATAGCGGGAGTTCCTCCGAGCAGTACTTC. This translates into CASSLNSGSSSEQYF.